The 2 T cell receptor beta chains in this list originate from one sample, sequenced in a study of a mutant IDH1 vaccine in newly diagnosed glioma. Indicated time point: week 11, during vaccination. Each dose of the vaccine consisted of 300 ug of mutant IDH1 20-mer peptide, with topical imiquimod. Profiling relied on immunoSEQ multiplex PCR, and the TCRdb table lists in-frame clones only, not all of them. The table records tens of thousands of clones, approximately 84% of them present only once. The antigens of these receptors remain unknown. The source material was PBMCs, sampled from a glioma patient whose treatment included an IDH1 peptide vaccine. These receptors came from a woman aged 50 to 60 with glioma.

This chain links TRBV5-4 with TRBJ2-7, with TRBD1 identical over 7 bases. This CDR3 has 15 residues. CDR1 and CDR2 (germline): SGHNT, YYREEE (reference sequence). Trimming at V came to 3 bases and at J to 2 bases, leaving 8 bases not matched to a gene. CDR3 DNA sequence: TGTGCCAGCAGCTGGGACAGCTCCGGCGCCTACGAGCAGTACTTC. It yields the protein CASSWDSSGAYEQYF.

The chain employs TRBV7-9 and TRBJ2-7; 9 positions match TRBD1. Trimming removed 6 bases from V and 2 bases from J; junction bases left unmatched: 2. The germline V gene encodes CDR1 SEHNR and CDR2 FQNEAQ (reference sequence). The CDR3 runs to 13 residues. The CDR3 DNA reads TGTGCCAGCAGTTGGACAGGGGCCTACGAGCAGTACTTC. Its protein is CASSWTGAYEQYF.